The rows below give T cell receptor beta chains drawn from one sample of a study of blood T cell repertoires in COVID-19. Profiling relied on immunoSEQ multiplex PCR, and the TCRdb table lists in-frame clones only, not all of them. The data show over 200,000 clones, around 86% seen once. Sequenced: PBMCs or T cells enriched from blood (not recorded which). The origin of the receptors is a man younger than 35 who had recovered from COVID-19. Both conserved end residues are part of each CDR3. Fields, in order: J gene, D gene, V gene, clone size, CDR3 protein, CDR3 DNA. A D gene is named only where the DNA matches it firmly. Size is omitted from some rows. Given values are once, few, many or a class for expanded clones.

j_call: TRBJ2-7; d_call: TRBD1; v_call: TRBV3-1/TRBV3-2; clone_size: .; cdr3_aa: CASSPYPPGQGVYEQYF; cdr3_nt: TGTGCCAGCAGCCCATACCCCCCGGGACAGGGGGTATACGAGCAGTACTTC
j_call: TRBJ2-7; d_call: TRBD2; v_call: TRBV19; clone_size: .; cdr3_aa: CASSMASGETYEQYF; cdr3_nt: TGTGCCAGTAGTATGGCTAGCGGGGAGACCTACGAGCAGTACTTC
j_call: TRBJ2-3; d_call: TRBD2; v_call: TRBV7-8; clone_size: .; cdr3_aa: CASSFHPLREGTTDTQYF; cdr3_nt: TGTGCCAGCAGCTTCCACCCGCTTCGGGAGGGCACCACAGATACGCAGTATTTT
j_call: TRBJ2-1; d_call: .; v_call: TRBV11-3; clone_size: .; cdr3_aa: CASTASSYNEQFF; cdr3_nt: TGTGCCAGCACAGCGAGTTCCTACAATGAGCAGTTCTTC
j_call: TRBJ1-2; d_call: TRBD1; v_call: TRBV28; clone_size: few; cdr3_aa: CASNRQGTDYGYTF; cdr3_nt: TGTGCCAGCAATCGACAGGGGACAGACTATGGCTACACCTTC
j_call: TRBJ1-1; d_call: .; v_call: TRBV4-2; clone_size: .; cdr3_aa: CASSHLKTDNTEAFF; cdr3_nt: TGTGCCAGCAGCCATCTCAAGACAGACAACACTGAAGCTTTCTTT
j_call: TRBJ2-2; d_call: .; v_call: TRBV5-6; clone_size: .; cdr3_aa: CASSLARVGDTGELFF; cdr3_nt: TGTGCCAGCAGCTTGGCCAGGGTAGGAGACACCGGGGAGCTGTTTTTT
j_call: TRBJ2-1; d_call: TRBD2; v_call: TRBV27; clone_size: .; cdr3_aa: CASSATPGLVYEQFF; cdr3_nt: TGTGCCAGCAGTGCGACACCGGGACTAGTTTATGAGCAGTTCTTC
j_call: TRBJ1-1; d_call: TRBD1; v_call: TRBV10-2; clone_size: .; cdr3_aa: CASSEFLGGEEDTEAFF; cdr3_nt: TGCGCCAGCAGTGAGTTTTTAGGGGGCGAGGAGGACACTGAAGCTTTCTTT
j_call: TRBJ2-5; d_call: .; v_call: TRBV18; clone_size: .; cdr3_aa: CASSPPQGLQETQYF; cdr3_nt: TGTGCCAGCTCACCACCGCAGGGGCTCCAAGAGACCCAGTACTTC
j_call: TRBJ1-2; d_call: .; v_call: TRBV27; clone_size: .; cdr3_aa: CASSSGHGYTF; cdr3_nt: TGTGCCAGCAGCTCTGGGCATGGCTACACCTTC
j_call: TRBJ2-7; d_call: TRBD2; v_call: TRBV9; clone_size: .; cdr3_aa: CASSPSLAGVGAGRSYEQYF; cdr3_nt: TGTGCCAGCAGCCCCTCACTAGCGGGAGTGGGGGCCGGTAGGTCCTACGAGCAGTACTTC
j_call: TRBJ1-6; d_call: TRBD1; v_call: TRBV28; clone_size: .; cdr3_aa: CASSQTGLTTFSYNSPLHF; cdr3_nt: TGTGCCAGCAGTCAGACAGGGCTAACGACGTTCTCCTATAATTCACCCCTCCACTTT
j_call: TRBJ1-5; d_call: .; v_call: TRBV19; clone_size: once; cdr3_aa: CASSAPTWLNQPQHF; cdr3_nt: TGTGCCAGTAGTGCTCCGACATGGCTCAATCAGCCCCAGCATTTT
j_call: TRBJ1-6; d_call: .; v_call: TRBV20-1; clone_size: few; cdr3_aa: CSASDGNSPLHF; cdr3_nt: TGCAGTGCTAGTGACGGTAATTCACCCCTCCACTTT
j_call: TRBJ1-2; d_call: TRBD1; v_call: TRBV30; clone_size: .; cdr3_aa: CAWTVKARGHGGYTF; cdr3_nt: TGTGCCTGGACAGTCAAGGCAAGGGGGCACGGCGGCTACACCTTC
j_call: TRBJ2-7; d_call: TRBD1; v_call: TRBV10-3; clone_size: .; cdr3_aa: CAISDIDRGSYEQYF; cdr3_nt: TGTGCCATCAGTGACATTGACAGGGGGTCTTACGAGCAGTACTTC
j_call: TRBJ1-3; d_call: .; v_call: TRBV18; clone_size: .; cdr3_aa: CASSPAPARSSGNTIYF; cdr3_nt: TGTGCCAGCTCACCGGCCCCCGCGAGGTCCTCTGGAAACACCATATATTTT
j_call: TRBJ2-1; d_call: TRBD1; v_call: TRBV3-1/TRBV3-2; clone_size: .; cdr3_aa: CASSPPGTGSYNEQFF; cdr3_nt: TGTGCCAGCAGCCCACCCGGGACAGGCTCCTACAATGAGCAGTTCTTC
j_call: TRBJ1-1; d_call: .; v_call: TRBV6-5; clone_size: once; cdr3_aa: CATLQAMNTEAFF; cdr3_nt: TGTGCCACCCTGCAGGCAATGAACACTGAAGCTTTCTTT
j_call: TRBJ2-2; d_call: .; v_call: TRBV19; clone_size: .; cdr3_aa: CASSLDTHSGELFF; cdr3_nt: TGTGCCAGTTCGCTGGACACACACTCCGGGGAGCTGTTTTTT
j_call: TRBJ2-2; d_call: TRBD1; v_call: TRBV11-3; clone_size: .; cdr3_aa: CASSLVYRDREIPITGELFF; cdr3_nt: TGTGCCAGCAGCTTAGTTTATCGGGACAGGGAAATCCCTATCACCGGGGAGCTGTTTTTT
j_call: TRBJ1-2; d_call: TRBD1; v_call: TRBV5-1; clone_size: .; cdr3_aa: CASSLTLGTVHYGYTF; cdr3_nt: TGCGCCAGCAGCCTAACACTAGGGACAGTCCACTATGGCTACACCTTC
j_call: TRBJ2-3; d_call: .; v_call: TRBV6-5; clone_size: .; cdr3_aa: CASSAGVITDTQYF; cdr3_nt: TGTGCCAGCTCCGCCGGAGTCATCACAGATACGCAGTATTTT
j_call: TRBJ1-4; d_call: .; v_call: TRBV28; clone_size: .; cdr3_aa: CASSPSGGRTTNEKLFF; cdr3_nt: TGTGCCAGCAGTCCCTCGGGGGGAAGAACAACTAATGAAAAACTGTTTTTT
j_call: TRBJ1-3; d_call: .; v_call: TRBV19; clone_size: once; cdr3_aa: CASSFSGNTIYF; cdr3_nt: TGTGCCAGTTCCTTCTCTGGAAACACCATATATTTT
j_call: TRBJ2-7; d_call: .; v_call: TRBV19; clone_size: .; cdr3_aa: CASSIALANGYEQYF; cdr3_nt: TGTGCCAGTAGTATAGCTCTAGCCAACGGCTACGAGCAGTACTTC
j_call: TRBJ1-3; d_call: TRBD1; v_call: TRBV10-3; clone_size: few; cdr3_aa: CAISVGTGGSGNTIYF; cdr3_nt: TGTGCCATCAGTGTTGGGACAGGGGGCTCTGGAAACACCATATATTTT
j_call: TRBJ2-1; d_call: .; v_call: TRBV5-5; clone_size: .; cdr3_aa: CASSLGGGLKFF; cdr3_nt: TGTGCCAGCAGCTTGGGTGGAGGACTTAAGTTCTTC
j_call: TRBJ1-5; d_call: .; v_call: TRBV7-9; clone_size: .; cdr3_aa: CASSLDRVGNQPQHF; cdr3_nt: TGTGCCAGCAGCTTAGACAGGGTGGGGAATCAGCCCCAGCATTTT
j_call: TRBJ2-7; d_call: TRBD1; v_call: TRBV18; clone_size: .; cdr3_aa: CASSLEQGKYEQYF; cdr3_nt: TGTGCCAGCTCATTGGAACAGGGGAAATACGAGCAGTACTTC
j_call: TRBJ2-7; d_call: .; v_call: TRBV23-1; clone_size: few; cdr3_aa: CASSRAGYEQYF; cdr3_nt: TGCGCCAGCAGTCGGGCGGGCTACGAGCAGTACTTC
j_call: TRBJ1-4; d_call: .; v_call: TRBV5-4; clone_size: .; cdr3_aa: CASSSPGQEKLFF; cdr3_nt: TGTGCCAGCAGCTCCCCTGGACAGGAAAAACTGTTTTTT
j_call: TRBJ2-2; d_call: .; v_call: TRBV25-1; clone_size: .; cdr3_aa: CASKKPNTGELFF; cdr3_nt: TGTGCCAGCAAAAAGCCGAACACCGGGGAGCTGTTTTTT
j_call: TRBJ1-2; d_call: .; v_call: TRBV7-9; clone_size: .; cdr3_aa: CASSRGVDYGYTF; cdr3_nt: TGTGCCAGCAGCCGGGGGGTTGACTATGGCTACACCTTC
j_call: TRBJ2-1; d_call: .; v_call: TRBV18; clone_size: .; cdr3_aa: CASSGADGYNEQFF; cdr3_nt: TGTGCCAGCTCGGGGGCGGACGGATACAATGAGCAGTTCTTC
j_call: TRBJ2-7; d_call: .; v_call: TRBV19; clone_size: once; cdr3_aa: CASSTTGEGYEQYF; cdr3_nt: TGTGCCAGTAGTACGACAGGGGAGGGCTACGAGCAGTACTTC
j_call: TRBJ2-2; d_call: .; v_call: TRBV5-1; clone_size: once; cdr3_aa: CASSEGHGELFF; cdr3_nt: TGCGCCAGCAGCGAGGGCCACGGGGAGCTGTTTTTT
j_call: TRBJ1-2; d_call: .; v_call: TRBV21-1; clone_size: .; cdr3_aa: CASSKVRQVRIGGYTF; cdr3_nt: TGTGCCAGCAGCAAAGTAAGACAGGTGCGGATCGGCGGCTACACCTTC
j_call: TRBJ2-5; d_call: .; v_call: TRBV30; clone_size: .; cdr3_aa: CAWSVREQETQYF; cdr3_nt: TGTGCCTGGAGTGTAAGGGAGCAAGAGACCCAGTACTTC
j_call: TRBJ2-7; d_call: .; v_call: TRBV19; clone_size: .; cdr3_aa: CASKSLGETRDEQYF; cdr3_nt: TGTGCCAGTAAGTCGCTCGGGGAAACTCGCGACGAGCAGTACTTC
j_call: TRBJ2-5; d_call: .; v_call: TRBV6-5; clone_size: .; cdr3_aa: CASSYGGQETQYF; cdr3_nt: TGTGCCAGCAGTTACGGGGGGCAAGAGACCCAGTACTTC
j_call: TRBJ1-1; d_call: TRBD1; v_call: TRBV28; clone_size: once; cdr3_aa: CASSFTGTGAGDTEAFF; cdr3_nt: TGTGCCAGCAGTTTCACCGGGACAGGGGCGGGGGACACTGAAGCTTTCTTT